Given below is one TCR beta chain in context. Its antigen remains unidentified. The data are from a study of shared clonotypes between healthy human individuals. Study-wide context: Each donor's CD8 memory used one plate, CD8 naive two, each CD4 subset three. General observations from the study: Rarefaction curves obtained for sorted subsets showed sequencing incomplete despite large depth.

Once extracted for a subset, genomic DNA was divided evenly among several immunoSEQ plates. Assay used: immunoSEQ multiplex PCR; TCRdb lists only in-frame clones, some missing. The table includes around 990,000 clones, approximately 77% detected once. Sequencing was performed on memory CD4+ T cells from PBMCs. Stated subset: CD45RA-negative fraction. The TCR sequence derives from a man aged 18 to 29 in good health. Some clones in this sample may be carry-over from other donors' samples.

CDR3 in amino acids: CASSVGLGSSKNIQYF. CDR3 nucleotides: TGTGCCAGCAGCGTCGGACTAGGATCTTCCAAAAACATTCAGTACTTC. This rearrangement joins TRBV7-2 to TRBJ2-4; 7 positions match TRBD2. Germline V gives CDR1 SGHTA, CDR2 FQGNSA. The CDR3 sequence is 16 residues long. With 5 bases clipped from V and 2 bases from J, the junction kept 9 bases outside the gene matches.